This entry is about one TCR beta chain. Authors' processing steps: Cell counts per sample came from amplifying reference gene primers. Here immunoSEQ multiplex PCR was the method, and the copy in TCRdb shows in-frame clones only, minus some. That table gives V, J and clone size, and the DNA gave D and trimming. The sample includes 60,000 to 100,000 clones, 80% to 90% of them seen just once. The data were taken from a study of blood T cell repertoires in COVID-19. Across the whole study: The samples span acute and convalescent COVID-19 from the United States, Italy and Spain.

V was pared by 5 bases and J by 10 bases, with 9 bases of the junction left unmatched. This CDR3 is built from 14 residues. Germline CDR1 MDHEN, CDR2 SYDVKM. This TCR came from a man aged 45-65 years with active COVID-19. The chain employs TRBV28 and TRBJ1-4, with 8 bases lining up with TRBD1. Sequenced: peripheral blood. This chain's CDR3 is CASSLGTGIGKLFF. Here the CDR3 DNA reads TGTGCCAGCAGTCTCGGGACAGGTATTGGAAAACTGTTTTTT. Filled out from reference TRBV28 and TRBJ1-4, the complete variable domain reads DVKVTQSSRYLVKRTGEKVFLECVQDMDHENMFWYRQDPGLGLRLIYFSYDVKMKEKGDIPEGYSVSREKKERFSLILESASTNQTSMYLCASSLGTGIGKLFFGSGTQLSVL.